One sample yielded the 18 T cell receptor beta chains listed below, sequenced in a study of blood T cell repertoires in COVID-19. The protocol was immunoSEQ multiplex PCR, while the TCRdb copy is restricted to in-frame clones and leaves out a portion. This sample has about 52,000 clones, with roughly 90% found just once. The source material was peripheral blood. The receptor set was obtained from a human donor with active COVID-19. The donor label of this sample is uncertain.

This clone was counted only a few times. This sequence joins TRBV4-1 and TRBJ1-1; TRBD1 is a possible D gene (5 bases). CDR3 length: 15 amino acids. In germline, CDR1 is MGHRA, CDR2 YSYEKL. With 3 bases removed from V and 0 bases from J, the gap between germline ends came to 11 bases. CDR3: CASSQARQLNTEAFF. The CDR3 coding sequence is TGCGCCAGCAGCCAGGCCAGACAGTTGAACACTGAAGCTTTCTTT.

The chain couples TRBV6-5 to TRBJ1-2; maybe TRBD1 (5 bases). CDR1 MNHEY and CDR2 SVGAGI come from the germline V gene. V shed 5 bases and J shed 4 bases, with 8 bases lying between them. The CDR3 has 12 residues. CDR3 loop: CASSNQGYGYTF. As DNA, the CDR3 is TGTGCCAGCAGTAATCAGGGCTATGGCTACACCTTC.

The chain couples TRBV6-6 to TRBJ1-5; D is ambiguous. Germline-derived CDR1 and CDR2 are MNHNY and SVGAGI (reference sequence). The V gene lost 6 bases and the J gene lost 9 bases, with 15 bases spanning the gap. There are 13 residues in the CDR3. The CDR3 nucleotides read TGTGCCAGCAGCATGGAGGTCTTGAGGCCCCAGCATTTT. Translation: CASSMEVLRPQHF.

This chain links TRBV27 with TRBJ1-2; D might be TRBD1 (5 bases). This CDR3 has 16 residues. V was cut by 3 bases and J by 6 bases, with 20 bases left in between. Germline loops: CDR1 MNHEY, CDR2 SMNVEV (reference sequence). The CDR3 bases are TGTGCCAGCAGTTTTTCCCAGCCGGGCAGGGCCCATGGCTACACCTTC. It translates to CASSFSQPGRAHGYTF.

This chain connects TRBV18 to TRBJ1-3; tentatively, D is TRBD1 (6 bases). The CDR3 is 15 residues long. Trimming removed 3 bases at V and 0 bases at J, with 9 bases between. Germline V gene data show CDR1 as KGHSH and CDR2 as LQKENI. CDR3 nucleotide sequence: TGTGCCAGCTCACCCCGGACAGTCTCTGGAAACACCATATATTTT. It encodes CASSPRTVSGNTIYF.

The chain joins TRBV5-1 to TRBJ1-6; D ambiguous. Trimming removed 4 bases from V and 8 bases from J, with 19 bases in between. In germline, CDR1 is SGHRS, CDR2 YFSETQ. The CDR3 consists of 16 residues. CDR3 protein: CASSPRVAGSDSPLHF. The CDR3 nucleotides read TGCGCCAGCAGCCCGAGGGTGGCGGGTTCGGATTCACCCCTCCACTTT.

The rearrangement joins TRBV27 to TRBJ1-1; 10 bases agree with TRBD1. Per germline, CDR1 MNHEY and CDR2 SMNVEV (reference sequence). V shed 5 bases and J 9 bases; nucleotides not matched to a gene: 6. CDR3 length: 13 residues. DNA for the CDR3: TGTGCCAGCAGTAGACAGGGGGCCGGGAAAGCTTTCTTT. Its protein is CASSRQGAGKAFF.

The genes are TRBV25-1 and TRBJ2-1, with 14 bases that match TRBD2. The CDR3 runs to 15 residues. The junction had 4 bases not matched to a gene; V was cut back by 5 bases and J by 7 bases. Germline CDR1 and CDR2: MGHDK and SYGVNS. CDR3 sequence (DNA): TGTGCCAGCAGTTGGACTAGCGGGGGGTCTAATGAGCAGTTCTTC. Translated: CASSWTSGGSNEQFF.

The sample holds a few counts of this clone. The rearrangement joins TRBV7-9 to TRBJ2-7; 7 bases line up with TRBD2. The germline V gene has CDR1 SEHNR and CDR2 FQNEAQ (reference sequence). V was pared by 5 bases and J by 0 bases, with 13 bases of the junction left unmatched. This CDR3 region has 17 residues. CDR3 nucleotides: TGTGCCAGCAGCCTATGGCCCATGCGGGGGAGCTCCTACGAGCAGTACTTC. It translates to CASSLWPMRGSSYEQYF. The full variable domain, completed using reference TRBV7-9 and TRBJ2-7, is DTGVSQNPRHKITKRGQNVTFRCDPISEHNRLYWYRQTLGQGPEFLTYFQNEAQLEKSRLLSDRFSAERPKGSFSTLEIQRTEQGDSAMYLCASSLWPMRGSSYEQYFGPGTRLTVT.

The chain couples TRBV21-1 to TRBJ1-5. TRBV21-1 is annotated as a pseudogene. This CDR3 is built from 14 residues. CDR3 sequence (DNA): TGTGCCAGCAGCAAACGAAGCTCCCTGAGGGCCCAGCATTTT. This encodes CASSKRSSLRAQHF.

A single count supports this clone. This sequence joins TRBV4-3 and TRBJ2-7; maybe TRBD1 (5 bases). The CDR3 consists of 16 residues. Germline loops: CDR1 LGHNA, CDR2 YSLEER. Deletions cut 0 bases from V and 4 bases from J, with 16 bases between. CDR3 region: CASSQDLAGLIYEQYF. CDR3 nucleotides: TGCGCCAGCAGCCAAGATTTGGCAGGGTTAATATACGAGCAGTACTTC.

V is TRBV6-2 or TRBV6-3 and J is TRBJ1-2; 8 positions match TRBD1. Germline V gene data show CDR1 as MNHEY and CDR2 as SVGEGT. V was pared by 6 bases and J by 3 bases, with 3 bases of the junction left unmatched. This CDR3 is built from 13 residues. DNA of the CDR3: TGTGCCAGCAGCAGGACAGGGCACTATGGCTACACCTTC. It codes for CASSRTGHYGYTF.

V and J are TRBV2 and TRBJ2-5; possibly TRBD1 for D (5 bases). The germline V and J ends were trimmed by 6 bases and 2 bases, with 13 bases remaining between them. This CDR3 comprises 14 residues. Germline V gene sequence: CDR1 SNHLY, CDR2 FYNNEI. The chain's CDR3 is CASRAYRNQETQYF. The CDR3 DNA follows: TGTGCCAGCAGAGCTTACAGGAATCAAGAGACCCAGTACTTC. Drawing the rest from reference TRBV2 and TRBJ2-5, the complete variable domain is EPEVTQTPSHQVTQMGQEVILRCVPISNHLYFYWYRQILGQKVEFLVSFYNNEISEKSEIFDDQFSVERPDGSNFTLKIRSTKLEDSAMYFCASRAYRNQETQYFGPGTRLLVL.

The sample holds one count of this clone. For the CDR3, the DNA is TGTGCCAGCAGTTCTCCGGGACAGAATTCACCCCTCCACTTT. Its translation: CASSSPGQNSPLHF. The chain is built from TRBV6-5 and TRBJ1-6, with TRBD1 matching over 7 bases. Per the germline V gene, CDR1 is MNHEY and CDR2 is SVGAGI. Trimming removed 4 bases from V and 7 bases from J; junction bases left unmatched: 4. This CDR3 has 14 residues.

The CDR3 protein is CASSPDRASSPLHF. CDR3 nucleotides: TGTGCCAGCAGTCCCGACAGGGCTAGTTCACCCCTCCACTTT. J is TRBJ1-6 and V is TRBV27; TRBD1 matches 7 bases. CDR1 and CDR2 from the germline V gene are MNHEY and SMNVEV (reference sequence). V lost 5 bases, J lost 9 bases, and 7 bases stayed unmatched. This CDR3 contains 14 residues.

The chain couples TRBV18 to TRBJ2-3, with 9 bases identical to TRBD2. The J segment lost 2 bases and the V segment lost 4 bases, leaving 7 bases of the junction unmatched. Germline values: CDR1 KGHSH, CDR2 LQKENI. This CDR3 is built from 16 residues. DNA of the CDR3: TGTGCCAGCTCACAGATAGCGGGGGCCTACACAGATACGCAGTATTTT. This translates into CASSQIAGAYTDTQYF.

V and J are TRBV7-9 and TRBJ2-7; no definite D call. The CDR3 length is 11 residues. In germline, CDR1 is SEHNR, CDR2 FQNEAQ (reference sequence). V was cut by 5 bases and J by 3 bases, with 5 bases left in between. CDR3 in DNA: TGTGCCAGCAGCCCCAGCTACGAGCAGTACTTC. Protein product: CASSPSYEQYF.

This clone came up a few times. The J gene is TRBJ2-5, the V gene TRBV19; 7 bases are shared with TRBD2. Trimming at V came to 3 bases and at J to 5 bases, leaving 3 bases not matched to a gene. Germline lookup yields CDR1 LNHDA and CDR2 SQIVND (reference sequence). The CDR3 is 13 amino acids. This chain's CDR3 is CASSIRGVETQYF. Here the CDR3 DNA reads TGTGCCAGTAGTATTCGGGGGGTCGAGACCCAGTACTTC.